This TCR beta chain originates from a study of shared clonotypes between healthy human individuals. Profiled with immunoSEQ multiplex PCR; TCRdb holds only in-frame clones, not every one. The data show approximately 340,000 clones, with roughly 70% seen just once and 10% held by the top ten. Germline V CDR1 and CDR2: DFQATT, SNEGSKA (reference sequence). CDR3 length: 11 amino acids. V gave up 0 bases and J gave up 6 bases, with 5 bases separating them. The rearrangement uses TRBV20-1 and TRBJ1-1; no definite D call. Sequenced sample: memory CD4+ T cells sorted from blood. Regarding subset: CD45RA-negative fraction. The sequence derives from a man under 40 in good health. The DNA of the CDR3 is TGCAGTGCTAGAGATTTTCCTGAAGCTTTCTTT. Translating gives CSARDFPEAFF.